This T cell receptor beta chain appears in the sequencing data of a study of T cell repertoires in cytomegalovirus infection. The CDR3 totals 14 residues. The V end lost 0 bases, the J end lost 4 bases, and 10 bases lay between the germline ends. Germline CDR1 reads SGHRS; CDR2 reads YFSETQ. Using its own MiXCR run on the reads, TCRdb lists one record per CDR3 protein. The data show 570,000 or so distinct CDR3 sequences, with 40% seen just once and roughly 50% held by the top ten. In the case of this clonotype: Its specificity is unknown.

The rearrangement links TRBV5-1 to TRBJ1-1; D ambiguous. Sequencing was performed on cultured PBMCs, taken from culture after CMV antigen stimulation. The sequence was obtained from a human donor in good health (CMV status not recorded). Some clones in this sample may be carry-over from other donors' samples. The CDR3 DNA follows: TGCGCCAGCAGCTTGGCGACGGTGTCCACTGAAGCTTTCTTT. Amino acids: CASSLATVSTEAFF.